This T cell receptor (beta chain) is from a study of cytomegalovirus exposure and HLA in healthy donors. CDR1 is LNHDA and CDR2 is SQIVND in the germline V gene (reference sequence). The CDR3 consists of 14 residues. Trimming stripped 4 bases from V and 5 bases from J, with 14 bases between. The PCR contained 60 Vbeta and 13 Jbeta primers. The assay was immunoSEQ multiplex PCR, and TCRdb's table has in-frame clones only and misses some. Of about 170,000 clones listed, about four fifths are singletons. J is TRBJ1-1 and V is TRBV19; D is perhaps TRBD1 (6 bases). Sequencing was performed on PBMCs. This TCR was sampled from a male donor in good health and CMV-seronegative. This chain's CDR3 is CASSTPGERTEAFF. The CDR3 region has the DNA TGTGCCAGTAGTACTCCAGGGGAACGGACTGAAGCTTTCTTT.